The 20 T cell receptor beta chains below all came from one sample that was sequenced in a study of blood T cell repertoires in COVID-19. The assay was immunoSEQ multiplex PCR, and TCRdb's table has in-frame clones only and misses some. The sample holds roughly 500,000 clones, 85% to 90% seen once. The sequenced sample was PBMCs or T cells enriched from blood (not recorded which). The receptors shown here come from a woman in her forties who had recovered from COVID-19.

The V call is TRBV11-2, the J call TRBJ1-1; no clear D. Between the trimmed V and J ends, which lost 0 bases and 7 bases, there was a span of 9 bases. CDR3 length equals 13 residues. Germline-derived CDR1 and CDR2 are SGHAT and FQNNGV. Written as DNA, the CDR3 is TGTGCCAGCAGCTTAGATGACAAGGATGAAGCTTTCTTT. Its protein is CASSLDDKDEAFF.

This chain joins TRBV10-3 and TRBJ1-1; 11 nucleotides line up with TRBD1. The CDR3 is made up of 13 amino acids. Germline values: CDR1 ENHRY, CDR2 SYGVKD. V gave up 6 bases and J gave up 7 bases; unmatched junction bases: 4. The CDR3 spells CAIRGQGEGEAFF. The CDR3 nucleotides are TGTGCCATCAGGGGACAGGGGGAAGGTGAAGCTTTCTTT.

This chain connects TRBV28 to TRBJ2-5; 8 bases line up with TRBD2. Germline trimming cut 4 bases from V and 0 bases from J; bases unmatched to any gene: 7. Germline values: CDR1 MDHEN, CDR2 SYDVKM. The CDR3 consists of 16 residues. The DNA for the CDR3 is TGTGCCAGCAGTTCCGGGGGGCGGGAGGACCAAGAGACCCAGTACTTC. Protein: CASSSGGREDQETQYF.

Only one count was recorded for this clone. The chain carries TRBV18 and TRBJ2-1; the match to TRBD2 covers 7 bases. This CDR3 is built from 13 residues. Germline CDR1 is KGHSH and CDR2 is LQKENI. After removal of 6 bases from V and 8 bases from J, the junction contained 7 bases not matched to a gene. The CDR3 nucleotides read TGTGCCAGCTCCCCCGGCGGGAGTGATGAGCAGTTCTTC. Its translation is CASSPGGSDEQFF.

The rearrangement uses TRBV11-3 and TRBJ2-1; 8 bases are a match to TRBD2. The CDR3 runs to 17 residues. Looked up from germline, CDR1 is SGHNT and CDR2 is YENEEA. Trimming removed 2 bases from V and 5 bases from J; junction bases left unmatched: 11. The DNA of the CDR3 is TGTGCCAGCAGCTTACCCCGGGGTAGCGGGATCCACAATGAGCAGTTCTTC. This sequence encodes CASSLPRGSGIHNEQFF.

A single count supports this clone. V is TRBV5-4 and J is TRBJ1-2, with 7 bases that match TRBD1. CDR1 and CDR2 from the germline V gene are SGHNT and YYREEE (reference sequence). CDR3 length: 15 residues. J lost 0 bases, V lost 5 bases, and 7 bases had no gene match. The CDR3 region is CASRPGQDANYGYTF. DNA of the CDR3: TGTGCCAGCAGACCTGGACAGGACGCTAACTATGGCTACACCTTC.

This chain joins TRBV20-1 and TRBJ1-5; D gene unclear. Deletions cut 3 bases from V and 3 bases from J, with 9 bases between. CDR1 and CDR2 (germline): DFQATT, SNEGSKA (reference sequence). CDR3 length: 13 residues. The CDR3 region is CSASSTYNQPQHF. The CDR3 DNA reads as TGCAGTGCTAGTAGCACGTACAATCAGCCCCAGCATTTT.

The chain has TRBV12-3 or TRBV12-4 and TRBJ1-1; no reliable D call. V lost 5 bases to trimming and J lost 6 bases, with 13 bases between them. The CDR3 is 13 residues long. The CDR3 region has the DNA TGTGCCAGCAGTCGATCAGGTCGGCCTGAAGCTTTCTTT. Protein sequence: CASSRSGRPEAFF.

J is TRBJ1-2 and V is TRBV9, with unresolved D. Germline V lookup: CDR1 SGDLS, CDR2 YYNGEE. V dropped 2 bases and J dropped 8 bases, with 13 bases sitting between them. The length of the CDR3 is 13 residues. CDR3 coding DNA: TGTGCCAGCAGCGTCTTCCCGCATAGAGGCTACACCTTC. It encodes CASSVFPHRGYTF.

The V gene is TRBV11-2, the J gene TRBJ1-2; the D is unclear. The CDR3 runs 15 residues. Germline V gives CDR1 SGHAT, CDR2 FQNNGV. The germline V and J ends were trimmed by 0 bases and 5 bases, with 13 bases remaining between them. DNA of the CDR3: TGTGCCAGCAGCTTAGAGGCAGTCGGAGGGTATGGCTACACCTTC. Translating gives CASSLEAVGGYGYTF.

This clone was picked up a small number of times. The CDR3 loop reads CASSLEASGRDEQFF. In nucleotides, the CDR3 is TGTGCCAGCAGCTTAGAGGCTAGCGGGAGGGATGAGCAGTTCTTC. The chain uses TRBV7-9 and TRBJ2-1; 12 nucleotides agree with TRBD2. Germline lookup yields CDR1 SEHNR and CDR2 FQNEAQ (reference sequence). The CDR3 has 15 amino acids. Losses at the gene ends were 1 base for V and 8 bases for J; bases not matched to a gene: 3. The full variable domain, in which reference TRBV7-9 and TRBJ2-1 provide the parts outside the CDR3, is DTGVSQNPRHKITKRGQNVTFRCDPISEHNRLYWYRQTLGQGPEFLTYFQNEAQLEKSRLLSDRFSAERPKGSFSTLEIQRTEQGDSAMYLCASSLEASGRDEQFFGPGTRLTVL.

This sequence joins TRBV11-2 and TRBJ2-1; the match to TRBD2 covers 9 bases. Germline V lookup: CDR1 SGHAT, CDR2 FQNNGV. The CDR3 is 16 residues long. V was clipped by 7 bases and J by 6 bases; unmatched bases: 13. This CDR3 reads CASILGGLAGTNEQFF. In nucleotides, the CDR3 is TGTGCCAGCATACTGGGAGGGCTAGCGGGAACCAATGAGCAGTTCTTC. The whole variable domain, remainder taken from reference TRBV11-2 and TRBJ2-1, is EAGVAQSPRYKIIEKRQSVAFWCNPISGHATLYWYQQILGQGPKLLIQFQNNGVVDDSQLPKDRFSAERLKGVDSTLKIQPAKLEDSAVYLCASILGGLAGTNEQFFGPGTRLTVL.

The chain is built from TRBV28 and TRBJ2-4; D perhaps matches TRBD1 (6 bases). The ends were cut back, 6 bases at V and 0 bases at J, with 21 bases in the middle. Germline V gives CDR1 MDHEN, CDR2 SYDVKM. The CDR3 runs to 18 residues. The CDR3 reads CASSYHRQASRAKNIQYF. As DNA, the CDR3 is TGTGCCAGCAGCTATCATAGACAGGCCTCGAGAGCCAAAAACATTCAGTACTTC.

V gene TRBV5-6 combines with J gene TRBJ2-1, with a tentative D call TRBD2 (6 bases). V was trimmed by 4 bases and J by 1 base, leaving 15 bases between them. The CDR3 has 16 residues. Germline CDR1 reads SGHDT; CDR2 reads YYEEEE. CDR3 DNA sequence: TGTGCCAGCAGCCCTGCCAGCGCGGGGTCCTACAATGAGCAGTTCTTC. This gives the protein CASSPASAGSYNEQFF.

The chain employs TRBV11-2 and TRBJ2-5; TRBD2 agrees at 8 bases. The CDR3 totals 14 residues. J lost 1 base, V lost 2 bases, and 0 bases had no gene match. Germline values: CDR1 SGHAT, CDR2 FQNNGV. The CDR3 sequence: CASSLLAGQETQYF. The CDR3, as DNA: TGTGCCAGCAGCTTACTAGCGGGCCAAGAGACCCAGTACTTC.

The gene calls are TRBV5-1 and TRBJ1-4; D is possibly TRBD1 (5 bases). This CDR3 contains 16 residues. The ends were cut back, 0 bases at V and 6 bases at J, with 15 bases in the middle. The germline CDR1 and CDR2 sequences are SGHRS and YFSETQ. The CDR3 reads CASSLGRLDTHEKLFF. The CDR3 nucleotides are TGCGCCAGCAGCTTGGGCCGGTTGGACACCCATGAAAAACTGTTTTTT.

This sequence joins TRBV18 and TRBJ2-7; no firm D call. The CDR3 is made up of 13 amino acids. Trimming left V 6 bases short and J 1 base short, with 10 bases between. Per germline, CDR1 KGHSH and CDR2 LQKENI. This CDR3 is CASSRTPSYEQYF. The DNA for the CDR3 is TGTGCCAGCTCCCGCACTCCTTCCTACGAGCAGTACTTC. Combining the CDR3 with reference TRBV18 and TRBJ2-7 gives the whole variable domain NAGVMQNPRHLVRRRGQEARLRCSPMKGHSHVYWYRQLPEEGLKFMVYLQKENIIDESGMPKERFSAEFPKEGPSILRIQQVVRGDSAAYFCASSRTPSYEQYFGPGTRLTVT.

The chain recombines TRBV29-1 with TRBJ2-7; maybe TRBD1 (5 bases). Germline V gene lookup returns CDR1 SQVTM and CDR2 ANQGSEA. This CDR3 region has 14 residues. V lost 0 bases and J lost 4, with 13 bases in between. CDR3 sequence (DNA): TGCAGCGTTGAAGACCCCAGGGTTGAGTACGAGCAGTACTTC. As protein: CSVEDPRVEYEQYF.

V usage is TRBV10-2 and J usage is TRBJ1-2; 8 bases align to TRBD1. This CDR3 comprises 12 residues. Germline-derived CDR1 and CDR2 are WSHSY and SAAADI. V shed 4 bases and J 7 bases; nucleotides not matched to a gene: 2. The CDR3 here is CASSGTGFGYTF. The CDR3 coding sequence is TGCGCCAGCAGTGGGACAGGGTTTGGCTACACCTTC.

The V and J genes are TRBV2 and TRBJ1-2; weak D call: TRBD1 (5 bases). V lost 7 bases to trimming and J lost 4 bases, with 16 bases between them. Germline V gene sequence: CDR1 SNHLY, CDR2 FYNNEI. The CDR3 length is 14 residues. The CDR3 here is CASNAGEGPYGYTF. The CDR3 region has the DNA TGTGCCAGCAACGCGGGGGAGGGGCCCTATGGCTACACCTTC.